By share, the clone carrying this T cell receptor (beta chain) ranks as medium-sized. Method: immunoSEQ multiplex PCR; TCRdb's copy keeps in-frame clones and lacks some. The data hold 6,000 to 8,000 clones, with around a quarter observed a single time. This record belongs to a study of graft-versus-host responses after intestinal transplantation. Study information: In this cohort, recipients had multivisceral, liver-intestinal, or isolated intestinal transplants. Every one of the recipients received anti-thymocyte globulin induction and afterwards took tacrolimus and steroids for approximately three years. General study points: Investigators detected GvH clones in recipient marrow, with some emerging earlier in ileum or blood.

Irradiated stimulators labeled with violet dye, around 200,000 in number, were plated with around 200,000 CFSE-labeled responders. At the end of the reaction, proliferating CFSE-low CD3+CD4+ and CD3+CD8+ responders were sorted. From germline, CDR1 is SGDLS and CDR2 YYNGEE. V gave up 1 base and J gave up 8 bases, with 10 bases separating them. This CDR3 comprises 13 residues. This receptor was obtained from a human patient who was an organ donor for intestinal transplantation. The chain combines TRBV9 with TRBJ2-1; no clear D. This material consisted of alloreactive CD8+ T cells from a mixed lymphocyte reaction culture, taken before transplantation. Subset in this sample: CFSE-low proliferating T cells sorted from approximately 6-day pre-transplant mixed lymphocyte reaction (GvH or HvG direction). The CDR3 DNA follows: TGTGCCAGCAGCGTATTAGGGAACCATGAGCAGTTCTTC. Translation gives CASSVLGNHEQFF.